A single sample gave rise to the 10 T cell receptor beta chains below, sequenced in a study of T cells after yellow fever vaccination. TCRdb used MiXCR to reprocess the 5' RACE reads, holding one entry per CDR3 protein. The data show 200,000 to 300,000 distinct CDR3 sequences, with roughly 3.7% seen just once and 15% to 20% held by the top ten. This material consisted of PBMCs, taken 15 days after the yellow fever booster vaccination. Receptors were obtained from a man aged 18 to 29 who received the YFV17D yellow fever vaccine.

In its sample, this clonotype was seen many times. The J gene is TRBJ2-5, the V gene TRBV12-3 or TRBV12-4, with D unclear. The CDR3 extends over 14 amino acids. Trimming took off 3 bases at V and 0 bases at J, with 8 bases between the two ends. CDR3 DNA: TGTGCCAGCAGTTTCAGCGAGTACCAAGAGACCCAGTACTTC. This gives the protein CASSFSEYQETQYF.

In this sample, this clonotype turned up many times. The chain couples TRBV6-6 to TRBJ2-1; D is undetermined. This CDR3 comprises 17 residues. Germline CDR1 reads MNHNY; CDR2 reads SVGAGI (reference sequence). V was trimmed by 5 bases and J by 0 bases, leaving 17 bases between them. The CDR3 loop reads CASSPRAQTVSYNEQFF. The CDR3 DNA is TGTGCCAGCAGTCCTAGGGCACAGACGGTCTCCTACAATGAGCAGTTCTTC.

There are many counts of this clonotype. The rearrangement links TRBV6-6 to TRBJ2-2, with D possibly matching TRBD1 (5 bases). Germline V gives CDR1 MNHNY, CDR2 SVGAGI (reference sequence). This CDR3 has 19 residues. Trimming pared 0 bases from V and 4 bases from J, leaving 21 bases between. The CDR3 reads CASSYSWVGENHLTGELFF. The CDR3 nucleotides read TGTGCCAGCAGTTACTCGTGGGTAGGGGAAAATCACCTCACCGGGGAGCTGTTTTTT.

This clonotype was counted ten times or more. CDR3 DNA: TGCGCCAGCAGCGCGCTCATGGGAACCGGGGAGCTGTTTTTT. Amino acid sequence: CASSALMGTGELFF. V is TRBV5-1 and J is TRBJ2-2; D remains ambiguous. This CDR3 is 14 amino acids long. CDR1 SGHRS and CDR2 YFSETQ come from the germline V gene. V dropped 4 bases and J dropped 5 bases, with 12 bases sitting between them.

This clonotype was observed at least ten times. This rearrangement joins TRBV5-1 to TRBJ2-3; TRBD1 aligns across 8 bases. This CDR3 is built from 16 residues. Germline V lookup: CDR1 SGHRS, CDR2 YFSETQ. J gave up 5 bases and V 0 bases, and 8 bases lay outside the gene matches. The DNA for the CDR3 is TGCGCCAGCAGCTTGGCAACAGGGGGAAGAATAGATACGCAGTATTTT. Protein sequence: CASSLATGGRIDTQYF.

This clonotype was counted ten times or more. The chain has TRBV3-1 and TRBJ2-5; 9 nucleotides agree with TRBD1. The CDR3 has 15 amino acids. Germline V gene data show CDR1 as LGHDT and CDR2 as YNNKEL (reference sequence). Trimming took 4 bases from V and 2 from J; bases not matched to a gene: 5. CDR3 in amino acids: CASSRGQGVQETQYF. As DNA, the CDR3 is TGTGCCAGCAGCCGGGGACAGGGCGTTCAAGAGACCCAGTACTTC.

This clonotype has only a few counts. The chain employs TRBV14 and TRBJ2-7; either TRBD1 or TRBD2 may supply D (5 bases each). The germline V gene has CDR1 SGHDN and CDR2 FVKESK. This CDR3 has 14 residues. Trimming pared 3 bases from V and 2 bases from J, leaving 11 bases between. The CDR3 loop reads CASSQMGPTYEQYF. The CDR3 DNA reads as TGTGCCAGCAGCCAGATGGGACCGACCTACGAGCAGTACTTC.

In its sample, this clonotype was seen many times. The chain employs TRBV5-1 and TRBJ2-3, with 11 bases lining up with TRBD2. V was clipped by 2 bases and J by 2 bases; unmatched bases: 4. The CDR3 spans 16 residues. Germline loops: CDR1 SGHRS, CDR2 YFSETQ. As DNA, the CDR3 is TGCGCCAGCAGCTTCGGGACTAGCGGATCCACAGATACGCAGTATTTT. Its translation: CASSFGTSGSTDTQYF. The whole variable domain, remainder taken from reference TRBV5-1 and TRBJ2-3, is KAGVTQTPRYLIKTRGQQVTLSCSPISGHRSVSWYQQTPGQGLQFLFEYFSETQRNKGNFPGRFSGRQFSNSRSEMNVSTLELGDSALYLCASSFGTSGSTDTQYFGPGTRLTVL.

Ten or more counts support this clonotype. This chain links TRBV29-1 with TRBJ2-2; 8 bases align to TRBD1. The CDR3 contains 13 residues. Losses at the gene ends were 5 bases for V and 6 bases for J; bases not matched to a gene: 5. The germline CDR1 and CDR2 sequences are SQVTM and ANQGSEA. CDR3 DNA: TGCAGCGTTTCTACAGGGGGAGCCGGGGAGCTGTTTTTT. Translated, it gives CSVSTGGAGELFF.

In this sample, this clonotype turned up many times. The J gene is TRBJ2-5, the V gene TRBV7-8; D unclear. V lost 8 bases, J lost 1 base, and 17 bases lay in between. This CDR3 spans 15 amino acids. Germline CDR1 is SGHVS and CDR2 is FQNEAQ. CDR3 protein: CASYGVDDVQETQYF. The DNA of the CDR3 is TGTGCCAGCTACGGTGTTGACGATGTCCAAGAGACCCAGTACTTC.